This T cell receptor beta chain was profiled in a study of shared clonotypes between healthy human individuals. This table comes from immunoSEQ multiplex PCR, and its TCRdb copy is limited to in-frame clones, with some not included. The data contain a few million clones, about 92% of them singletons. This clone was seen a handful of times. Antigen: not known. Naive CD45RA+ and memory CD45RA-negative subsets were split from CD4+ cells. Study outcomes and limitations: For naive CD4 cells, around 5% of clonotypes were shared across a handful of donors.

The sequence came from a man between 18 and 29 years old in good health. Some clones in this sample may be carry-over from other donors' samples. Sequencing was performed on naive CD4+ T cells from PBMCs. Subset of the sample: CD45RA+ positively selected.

CDR3 bases: TGTGCCAGCAGCCTCACTAGCGGGAGGGCCTCAGATACGCAGTATTTT. Its protein product is CASSLTSGRASDTQYF. The rearrangement joins TRBV7-9 to TRBJ2-3; the match to TRBD2 covers 13 bases. This CDR3 is 16 amino acids long. The germline gives CDR1 SEHNR, CDR2 FQNEAQ (reference sequence). Germline trimming cut 5 bases from V and 4 bases from J; bases unmatched to any gene: 6.